The T cell receptor (beta chain) described here comes from a study of cytomegalovirus exposure and HLA in healthy donors. Study-level information: According to later analysis, the same platform produced the 120 or so validation and approximately 630 first-cohort repertoires. General study points: The study flagged some 170 TCR beta chains as cytomegalovirus-associated. First-cohort TCR clusters were later found to tend to co-occur in the approximately 120 validation repertoires.

Sequencing was performed with immunoSEQ multiplex PCR; in TCRdb, only in-frame clones are kept and a portion is missing. The table includes roughly 330,000 clones, approximately 86% detected once. The CDR3 runs 17 residues. Trimming removed 6 bases from V and 2 bases from J; junction bases left unmatched: 7. Germline CDR1 MNHEY, CDR2 SMNVEV (reference sequence). A roughly 120-subject validation cohort, separate from the roughly 680-subject first cohort, supplied the donors. In its sample, this clone was seen once. The antigen is unknown. The sample was PBMCs. The J gene is TRBJ2-2, the V gene TRBV27, with TRBD2 matching 12 bases. This clonotype was obtained from a woman aged 30 to 39 in good health and CMV-seropositive. In nucleotides, the CDR3 is TGTGCCAGCAGAAACTACGGACTAGCGGGAAACACCGGGGAGCTGTTTTTT. Amino acid sequence: CASRNYGLAGNTGELFF.